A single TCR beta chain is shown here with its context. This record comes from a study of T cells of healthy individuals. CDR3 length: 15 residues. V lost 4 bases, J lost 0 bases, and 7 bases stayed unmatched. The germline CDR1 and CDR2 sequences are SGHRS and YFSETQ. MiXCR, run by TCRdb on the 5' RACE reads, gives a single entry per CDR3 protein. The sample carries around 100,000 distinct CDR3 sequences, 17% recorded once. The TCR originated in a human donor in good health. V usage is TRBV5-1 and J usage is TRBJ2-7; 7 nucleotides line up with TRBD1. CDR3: CASSLSGQVSYEQYF. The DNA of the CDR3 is TGCGCCAGCAGCCTAAGCGGACAGGTCTCCTACGAGCAGTACTTC.